Presented here are 30 T cell receptor beta chains from one specimen sequenced in a study of OX40 agonist ivuxolimab in advanced cancers. Using immunoSEQ multiplex PCR, the repertoire was profiled, and TCRdb retains in-frame clones only, with some absent. The sample has roughly 35,000 clones, 81% seen once. This specimen was CD4+ or CD8+ T cells sorted from blood, taken in a trial of the OX40 agonist ivuxolimab. The receptors were sampled from an adult with an advanced solid tumor such as melanoma, head and neck, liver or kidney cancer.

The CDR3 sequence: CASSRNKEGNIGGYTF. The CDR3 bases are TGTGCCAGCAGCAGAAATAAGGAGGGAAATATTGGTGGCTACACCTTC. The V call is TRBV28, the J call TRBJ1-2; D is uncertain. The CDR3 has 16 amino acids. V lost 6 bases and J lost 7, with 24 bases in between. Germline CDR1 and CDR2: MDHEN and SYDVKM.

The chain has TRBV19 and TRBJ2-7; 8 bases are a match to TRBD1. Germline CDR1 reads LNHDA; CDR2 reads SQIVND (reference sequence). This CDR3 is built from 12 residues. J gave up 6 bases and V 6 bases, and 4 bases lay outside the gene matches. The CDR3 reads CASRDRVGEQYF. Here the CDR3 DNA reads TGTGCCAGTAGGGACAGGGTCGGCGAGCAGTACTTC. The variable domain in full, with the rest retrieved from reference TRBV19 and TRBJ2-7, is DGGITQSPKYLFRKEGQNVTLSCEQNLNHDAMYWYRQDPGQGLRLIYYSQIVNDFQKGDIAEGYSVSREKKESFPLTVTSAQKNPTAFYLCASRDRVGEQYFGPGTRLTVT.

Here the CDR3 DNA reads TGTGCCAGCAGCCGGGGCGGGAGGATGGTCGGCAATGAGCAGTTCTTC. It specifies CASSRGGRMVGNEQFF. J is TRBJ2-1 and V is TRBV14; 8 bases are shared with TRBD2. Germline V gene lookup returns CDR1 SGHDN and CDR2 FVKESK. This CDR3 spans 16 amino acids. Losses at the gene ends were 4 bases for V and 6 bases for J; bases not matched to a gene: 11. The variable domain in full, with the rest retrieved from reference TRBV14 and TRBJ2-1, is EAGVTQFPSHSVIEKGQTVTLRCDPISGHDNLYWYRRVMGKEIKFLLHFVKESKQDESGMPNNRFLAERTGGTYSTLKVQPAELEDSGVYFCASSRGGRMVGNEQFFGPGTRLTVL.

The chain links TRBV9 to TRBJ2-2; 9 nucleotides agree with TRBD2. This CDR3 is 17 amino acids long. Germline V gene sequence: CDR1 SGDLS, CDR2 YYNGEE. V lost 0 bases, J lost 5 bases, and 8 bases stayed unmatched. CDR3 bases: TGTGCCAGCAGCGTAGGGGTTAGCGGGAGACAAACCGGGGAGCTGTTTTTT. Protein product: CASSVGVSGRQTGELFF.

V and J are TRBV9 and TRBJ2-1; 9 positions match TRBD1. CDR3 length: 17 amino acids. Germline assignment: CDR1 SGDLS and CDR2 YYNGEE. V was clipped by 0 bases and J by 6 bases; unmatched bases: 10. The DNA for the CDR3 is TGTGCCAGCAGCGTAGCTTTGGCGGGGACAGGGTCCAATGAGCAGTTCTTC. This gives the protein CASSVALAGTGSNEQFF.

V usage is TRBV5-4 and J usage is TRBJ2-3; 8 bases are shared with TRBD2. The CDR3 runs 15 residues. Losses at the gene ends were 3 bases for V and 3 bases for J; bases not matched to a gene: 6. Germline CDR1 SGHNT, CDR2 YYREEE (reference sequence). For the CDR3, the DNA is TGTGCCAGCAGCTCCCGGGGGGGCGGTACAGATACGCAGTATTTT. Translated: CASSSRGGGTDTQYF.

This chain connects TRBV6-5 to TRBJ1-5, with 7 bases fitting TRBD1. Germline CDR1 reads MNHEY; CDR2 reads SVGAGI. V trimming: 7 bases; J trimming: 5 bases; junction bases outside the gene matches: 5. The CDR3 covers 13 residues. The CDR3, as DNA: TGTGCCAGCAAGGCACAGGGGCATCAGCCCCAGCATTTT. Amino acid sequence: CASKAQGHQPQHF.

J is TRBJ1-2 and V is TRBV7-2, with TRBD1 matching over 9 bases. V gave up 5 bases and J gave up 7 bases; unmatched junction bases: 11. The CDR3 runs 15 residues. Germline V lookup: CDR1 SGHTA, CDR2 FQGNSA. This chain's CDR3 is CASSTPGTGPAGYTF. In DNA, the CDR3 is TGTGCCAGCAGCACCCCAGGGACAGGGCCTGCTGGCTACACCTTC.

The chain joins TRBV9 to TRBJ2-6, with D unclear. From germline, CDR1 is SGDLS and CDR2 YYNGEE. V was shortened by 0 bases and J by 0 bases, with 10 bases between the two germline ends. This CDR3 region has 17 residues. For the CDR3, the DNA is TGTGCCAGCAGCGTAGCTCTCACCAACTCTGGGGCCAACGTCCTGACTTTC. Its translation is CASSVALTNSGANVLTF. Looking up the rest from reference TRBV9 and TRBJ2-6 gives the full variable domain: DSGVTQTPKHLITATGQRVTLRCSPRSGDLSVYWYQQSLDQGLQFLIQYYNGEERAKGNILERFSAQQFPDLHSELNLSSLELGDSALYFCASSVALTNSGANVLTFGAGSRLTVL.

The chain links TRBV6-4 to TRBJ2-7; TRBD1 agrees at 10 bases. Looked up from germline, CDR1 is MRHNA and CDR2 is SNTAGT. The CDR3 extends over 13 amino acids. After removal of 10 bases from V and 5 bases from J, the junction contained 8 bases not matched to a gene. The CDR3 nucleotides read TGTGCCACCAAGGGACAGGGGTTCGACGAGCAGTACTTC. Translated, it gives CATKGQGFDEQYF.

The chain links TRBV6-5 to TRBJ2-2; D call uncertain. V was trimmed by 2 bases and J by 3 bases, leaving 7 bases between them. The CDR3 totals 14 residues. CDR1 is MNHEY and CDR2 is SVGAGI in the germline V gene. CDR3 coding DNA: TGTGCCAGCAGTTACAACAGCGACACCGGGGAGCTGTTTTTT. The encoded protein is CASSYNSDTGELFF.

This clone was seen a handful of times. The chain uses TRBV19 and TRBJ1-4; D is unresolved. The length of the CDR3 is 16 residues. Germline V gene lookup returns CDR1 LNHDA and CDR2 SQIVND (reference sequence). Deletions cut 5 bases from V and 0 bases from J, with 13 bases between. The CDR3 is CASSVAAYATNEKLFF. The CDR3, as DNA: TGTGCCAGTAGTGTCGCCGCCTACGCAACTAATGAAAAACTGTTTTTT.

This chain uses TRBV30 with TRBJ1-5; D uncertain. The CDR3 has 14 residues. Germline V gene sequence: CDR1 GTSNPN, CDR2 SVGIG (reference sequence). V dropped 3 bases and J dropped 3 bases, with 12 bases sitting between them. The DNA of the CDR3 is TGTGCCTGGAGCGAAGACGGAACCAATCAGCCCCAGCATTTT. As protein: CAWSEDGTNQPQHF.

The chain carries TRBV10-3 and TRBJ2-5, with D perhaps being TRBD1 or TRBD2 (6 bases each). Germline values: CDR1 ENHRY, CDR2 SYGVKD. Trimming took off 4 bases at V and 4 bases at J, with 13 bases between the two ends. The CDR3 totals 14 residues. CDR3 loop: CAISGPGARETQYF. The CDR3 region has the DNA TGTGCCATCAGTGGTCCGGGGGCGAGAGAGACCCAGTACTTC.

The chain combines TRBV4-3 with TRBJ2-3; D ambiguous. Between the trimmed V and J ends, which lost 0 bases and 9 bases, there was a span of 13 bases. CDR3 size: 14 residues. Germline loops: CDR1 LGHNA, CDR2 YSLEER. The CDR3 sequence is CASSQDTHLPTQYF. CDR3 DNA sequence: TGCGCCAGCAGCCAAGATACCCACTTACCGACGCAGTATTTT.

This clone appeared a few times. The chain combines TRBV27 with TRBJ1-5; tentatively, D is TRBD1 (5 bases). Trimming stripped 6 bases from V and 2 bases from J, with 14 bases between. The CDR3 length is 15 residues. Germline-derived CDR1 and CDR2 are MNHEY and SMNVEV (reference sequence). CDR3 protein: CASRPSGGGNQPQHF. CDR3 bases: TGTGCCAGCAGACCGTCGGGGGGAGGCAATCAGCCCCAGCATTTT.

The V and J genes are TRBV6-5 and TRBJ1-2; no clear D. The CDR3 consists of 13 residues. Germline-derived CDR1 and CDR2 are MNHEY and SVGAGI. V was cut by 2 bases and J by 2 bases, with 6 bases left in between. CDR3 protein: CASSYGRNYGYTF. The CDR3 DNA is TGTGCCAGCAGTTACGGGAGGAACTATGGCTACACCTTC.

The genes are TRBV2 and TRBJ2-1; 7 bases align to TRBD1. The CDR3 extends over 13 amino acids. With V trimmed by 5 bases and J by 5 bases, 3 bases remained unmatched. Looked up from germline, CDR1 is SNHLY and CDR2 is FYNNEI. The CDR3: CASSRQGDNEQFF. DNA for the CDR3: TGTGCCAGCAGTCGACAGGGAGACAATGAGCAGTTCTTC.

The chain recombines TRBV11-2 with TRBJ1-1, with a possible D match to TRBD1 (5 bases). This CDR3 contains 15 residues. Trimming removed 5 bases from V and 0 bases from J, with 13 bases in between. Per germline, CDR1 SGHAT and CDR2 FQNNGV. The CDR3 reads CASSPLTGMNTEAFF. CDR3 DNA sequence: TGTGCCAGCAGCCCACTCACAGGTATGAACACTGAAGCTTTCTTT.

V is TRBV6-4 and J is TRBJ1-5; 8 nucleotides agree with TRBD1. Germline assignment: CDR1 MRHNA and CDR2 SNTAGT. The CDR3 has 12 amino acids. The junction had 7 bases not matched to a gene; V was cut back by 7 bases and J by 11 bases. Here the CDR3 DNA reads TGTGCCAGCATCAGGGACAGGCGAGCCCAGCATTTT. As protein: CASIRDRRAQHF.

V and J are TRBV7-2 and TRBJ1-6; D remains ambiguous. The germline V and J ends were trimmed by 2 bases and 8 bases, with 10 bases remaining between them. The length of the CDR3 is 14 residues. Germline V CDR1 and CDR2: SGHTA, FQGNSA. The CDR3 DNA sequence: TGTGCCAGCAGCTTAAGAAACACCTATTCACCCCTCCACTTT. Encoded protein: CASSLRNTYSPLHF.

This rearrangement joins TRBV11-2 to TRBJ1-5; TRBD1 matches at 7 bases. The CDR3 loop spans 13 amino acids. Trimming at V came to 3 bases and at J to 8 bases, leaving 4 bases not matched to a gene. The germline CDR1 and CDR2 sequences are SGHAT and FQNNGV. Written as DNA, the CDR3 is TGTGCCAGCAGCTTGCAGGGGGGTGAGCCCCAGCATTTT. Translation gives CASSLQGGEPQHF.

This clone occurred a few times. The chain joins TRBV19 to TRBJ1-1, with D uncertain. Germline values: CDR1 LNHDA, CDR2 SQIVND (reference sequence). Trimming left V 3 bases short and J 4 bases short, with 9 bases between. The CDR3 is 13 amino acids. The CDR3 region has the DNA TGTGCCAGTAGTATGGTGGGTGGCACTGAAGCTTTCTTT. It specifies CASSMVGGTEAFF.

This clone appeared a single time. V and J are TRBV5-1 and TRBJ1-4, with 8 positions matching TRBD1. Germline trimming cut 4 bases from V and 8 bases from J; bases unmatched to any gene: 10. The germline gives CDR1 SGHRS, CDR2 YFSETQ. The CDR3 is made up of 15 amino acids. The CDR3 DNA reads TGCGCCAGCAGCGCCAGCACAGGGGGACGAGAAAAACTGTTTTTT. As protein: CASSASTGGREKLFF.

The V gene is TRBV28, the J gene TRBJ1-5; TRBD1 aligns across 7 bases. The CDR3 has 14 residues. The germline CDR1 and CDR2 sequences are MDHEN and SYDVKM. The V gene end was trimmed by 6 bases and the J gene end by 4 bases; junction bases not matched to a gene: 6. The CDR3, as DNA: TGTGCCAGCAGCCTCGGGACAGTTAATCAGCCCCAGCATTTT. It codes for CASSLGTVNQPQHF.

Comments on this clone: Other DNA sequences in the same sample also yield this CDR3. The J gene is TRBJ2-6, the V gene TRBV28; no reliable D call. V shed 3 bases and J shed 4 bases, with 10 bases lying between them. The CDR3 consists of 15 residues. Germline V lookup: CDR1 MDHEN, CDR2 SYDVKM. The CDR3 bases are TGTGCCAGCAGTTTGTCGGTTGCGGGGGCCAACGTCCTGACTTTC. It specifies CASSLSVAGANVLTF.

The chain uses TRBV28 and TRBJ2-7, with D hard to call. Trimming cost V 6 bases and J 2 bases, with 20 bases left between them. Germline loops: CDR1 MDHEN, CDR2 SYDVKM. This CDR3 has 16 residues. CDR3 residues: CASSSPSPDTTYEQYF. CDR3 bases: TGTGCCAGCAGCTCACCCTCCCCCGACACAACCTACGAGCAGTACTTC.

The chain carries TRBV6-5 and TRBJ2-3; D assignment may be TRBD1 or TRBD2 (6 bases each). Trimming removed 6 bases from V and 0 bases from J, with 13 bases in between. Germline CDR1 reads MNHEY; CDR2 reads SVGAGI. The CDR3 covers 15 residues. The CDR3 DNA is TGTGCCAGCAGCCACCAGGGGACTAGCACAGATACGCAGTATTTT. Amino acid sequence: CASSHQGTSTDTQYF.

The rearrangement uses TRBV2 and TRBJ2-5; 8 bases line up with TRBD2. Germline V gene sequence: CDR1 SNHLY, CDR2 FYNNEI. With V trimmed by 6 bases and J by 5 bases, 11 bases remained unmatched. CDR3 size: 15 residues. CDR3 nucleotide sequence: TGTGCCAGCAGAAGGGGGGACTTAGCGGGGGAGACCCAGTACTTC. It codes for CASRRGDLAGETQYF.

The V and J genes are TRBV18 and TRBJ2-4, with D possibly being TRBD2 (5 bases). This CDR3 is built from 15 residues. With 6 bases removed from V and 2 bases from J, the gap between germline ends came to 14 bases. Germline V lookup: CDR1 KGHSH, CDR2 LQKENI. DNA for the CDR3: TGTGCCAGCTCGTATATAGAGGGTACCAAAAACATTCAGTACTTC. Its protein is CASSYIEGTKNIQYF.